This note documents a single TCR beta chain sequence. Sequencing of TCR beta covered CD8+ and CD4+ T cells obtained from blood. These data belong to a study of CD8 T cells in Susac syndrome. Reverse transcription of roughly 0.5 to 1 ug RNA was performed with random hexamers. MiXCR, run by TCRdb on the immunoSEQ multiplex PCR reads, gives a single entry per CDR3 protein. This repertoire shows hundreds of thousands of distinct CDR3 sequences, 85% to 95% found once; its top ten account for 0.082%. The CDR3 extends over 16 amino acids. Germline lookup yields CDR1 LGHNA and CDR2 YNFKEQ. V was clipped by 4 bases and J by 0 bases, with 15 bases between them.

V is TRBV4-2 and J is TRBJ1-2; no firm D call. Sequenced material: CD4+ T cells from PBMCs. This TCR was sampled from a human donor with multiple sclerosis. CDR3 residues: CASSRQDSLANYGYTF. CDR3 coding DNA: TGTGCCAGCAGCCGTCAAGACTCATTAGCTAACTATGGCTACACCTTC.